This T cell receptor (beta chain) originates from a study of CD8+CD57+ T cells in acquired aplastic anemia. Whole-study results and caveats: Between the patient and control groups, CD8+ Simpson's diversity did not differ significantly. Patients had approximately 30 CD8+ CDR3 sequences in common with controls (the shared set).

Using genomic DNA as the template, TCR beta VDJ and CDR3 profiling was carried out. TCRdb reprocessed the reads via MiXCR and lists one record per CDR3 protein. The sample has 200,000 to 250,000 distinct CDR3 sequences, 65% seen once; the top ten hold around 58%. Germline V lookup: CDR1 SGHTA, CDR2 FQGTGA. This CDR3 contains 16 residues. V was clipped by 5 bases and J by 1 base; unmatched bases: 9. All patients picked for sequencing had shown, by flow cytometry, an expansion of CD8+CD57+ cells. Sampling of blood occurred while the patients had still received no therapy. This clonotype appeared a few times. The antigen remains undetermined.

The V gene is TRBV7-3, the J gene TRBJ2-5; 8 bases are shared with TRBD1. The sample comprised sorted CD4+, CD8+, or CD8+CD57+ T cells (not recorded which) from PBMCs. The TCR originated in a human donor with aplastic anemia. The CDR3 here is CASSAYGQGIQETQYF. In nucleotides, the CDR3 is TGTGCCAGCAGCGCCTACGGACAGGGCATCCAAGAGACCCAGTACTTC.